The entry that follows covers one TCR beta chain sequence. What this receptor recognizes is not known. Within one base of it there is no much larger clone, and no base qualities were kept. Using the deep immunoSEQ assay, TCR CDR3 regions were amplified from genomic DNA by multiplex PCR. Genomic DNA extracted from each cell subset was distributed evenly over all wells of several immunoSEQ 96-well plates, and each plate served as one replicate. For sorted subsets, 150 to 200 ng genomic DNA, equal to about 30,000 T cell genomes, was loaded into each replicate PCR. The purified libraries were quantified using a Qubit 3.0 fluorometer, sized with a Bioanalyzer 2100, and then quantified again using the KAPA Library Quantification kit. A separate single-read 150-cycle Illumina NextSeq 550 flow cell was used to sequence each immunoSEQ 96-well plate. Under the source paper's analysis protocol: Because only junctional sequences without quality scores were contained in the immunoSEQ output, filtering matching that applied to full-length reads could not be performed. Sequences were annotated with PyIR, a Python wrapper for IgBLAST v1.9, and V/J genes and CDR3 were assigned using IMGT germline references. Reads were removed for weak V/J assignments (E-value above 1e-6), missing CDR3, stop codons, out-of-frame junctions, or ambiguous translated residues. A V3J clonotype was defined by an identical inferred V gene, J gene, and CDR3 amino acid sequence. To compute the percentage overlap between repertoires, the number of shared unique clonotypes was divided by the size of the smaller repertoire. Richness of each repertoire was evaluated using RTK rarefaction, the Chao1 estimator, and Recon v2.1 estimates of unobserved clonotypes. For all TCRbeta clonotypes obtained by the gDNA method from several donors, generation probabilities were computed with OLGA. This is the immuneACCESS table as TCRdb keeps it, with only in-frame sequences that have V and J called. A part of the clones is gone; compared with another copy, unresolved V genes explain less than half, and the rest is unexplained. The D gene and trimming were derived from the DNA, and the V and J assignments and clone size from that table. The sample table lists 2.5 million or so clones, around 94% of them with a count of one. The top ten clones comprise around 0.14% of the sample.

This sample is drawn from a study of shared clonotypes between healthy human individuals (dated by TCRdb to about 2020). At the level of the whole study: The cohort included three men and two women between 18 and 49 years of age. Per donor, three plates each were used for CD4 naive and CD4 memory, two for CD8 naive, and one for CD8 memory. Blood TCR repertoires of a handful of healthy adults were deeply sequenced to estimate repertoire size and the extent of clonotype sharing between individuals. Libraries were prepared and TCR repertoires were sequenced by different laboratories using diverse techniques, in order to increase sequencing depth and limit assay-specific biases. Per donor, leukapheresis produced somewhere between about 0.9 and 9.5 billion PBMCs. What the research found in general, with its limitations: Pairwise subsampling led to the expectation that sequencing depth would affect the degree of clonotype sharing among donors. Only blood was sampled, and tissue TCR repertoires likely differ from those in blood. When four donors were compared, the shared fraction of clonotypes was around 5% for naive CD4, 3% to 4% for naive CD8, 2.3% for memory CD4, and approximately 0.4% for memory CD8. Larger estimated clonotype richness was generally found for naive subsets than for memory subsets. Even with the large sequencing depth, rarefaction of the sorted-subset datasets indicated that sequencing was incomplete. Because the study included only a small number of donors, the genetic and exposure-history diversity represented was limited. Clonotypes shared by all four sorted-subset donors showed higher generation probabilities than non-shared clonotypes.

Healthy HIV-negative adults with no recently reported acute infections or vaccinations were included as donors. All donors were Caucasian adults living in Nashville, Tennessee, USA. CD4+ T cells were enriched by magnetic negative selection, after which naive cells were positively selected on CD45RA and the negative fraction was taken as the memory subset. Blood was obtained by leukapheresis, after which PBMCs were separated by Ficoll-Histopaque density gradient centrifugation and cryopreserved in liquid nitrogen vapor phase. Analytical flow cytometry was used to check the purity and quantity of every magnetically sorted T cell population. From each sorted fraction, genomic DNA was isolated and quantified by UV absorbance on a Nanodrop 2000c. The sequenced sample consisted of naive CD4+ T cells sorted from blood. The sample's cell subset or site, from its label and the paper: CD45RA+ positively selected. The sequence was collected from a man younger than 30 in good health.

For the CDR3, the sequence is CASNTGQESNQPQHF. The bases are TGTGCCAGTAATACAGGGCAGGAGAGCAATCAGCCCCAGCATTTT. In this chain, TRBV19 is recombined with TRBJ1-5; the D gene is perhaps TRBD1, from 6 matching bases. V and J lose 7 bases and 1 base, and a span of 14 bases separates them. Taken from the germline V gene (reference sequence), the CDR1 and CDR2 loops are LNHDA and SQIVND. The cysteine opens and the phenylalanine closes a CDR3 of 15 amino acids. The DNA shown is the 45-base CDR3, in frame from base 1.